These T cell receptor beta chains were read from a single sample in a study of shared clonotypes between healthy human individuals. Assay used: immunoSEQ multiplex PCR; TCRdb lists only in-frame clones, some missing. The sample records about 1.1 million clones, around 82% being singletons. Material for sequencing was memory CD4+ T cells from PBMCs. These receptor sequences come from a man between 18 and 29 years old in good health. Some clones in this sample may be carry-over from other donors' samples. The CDR3 runs from the conserved cysteine through the conserved F or W. The D gene is left open where the match is weak. The listing skips clone size in some rows; elsewhere it reads once, few, many or a size class.

V: TRBV5-1
J: TRBJ1-1
size: .
D: .
CDR3: CASSPQLLNTEAFF
DNA: TGCGCCAGCAGCCCTCAGTTGTTGAACACTGAAGCTTTCTTT

V: TRBV7-3
J: TRBJ1-4
size: .
D: .
CDR3: CASIDRGRKTVANEKLFF
DNA: TGTGCCAGCATCGATCGGGGGAGGAAAACCGTGGCTAATGAAAAACTGTTTTTT

V: TRBV2
J: TRBJ2-1
size: .
D: .
CDR3: CASSEASHNEQFF
DNA: TGTGCCAGCAGTGAAGCGAGCCACAATGAGCAGTTCTTC

V: TRBV4-2
J: TRBJ2-1
size: .
D: .
CDR3: CASSQDYSDGEQFF
DNA: TGTGCCAGCAGCCAAGACTATTCGGATGGTGAGCAGTTCTTC

V: TRBV11-3
J: TRBJ2-7
size: .
D: .
CDR3: CASSLEVSYEQYF
DNA: TGTGCCAGCAGCTTAGAGGTCAGCTACGAGCAGTACTTC

V: TRBV28
J: TRBJ2-2
size: .
D: .
CDR3: CASMSQPTGELFF
DNA: TGTGCCAGCATGAGCCAGCCCACCGGGGAGCTGTTTTTT

V: TRBV5-6
J: TRBJ1-1
size: few
D: .
CDR3: CASSLAGRTEAFF
DNA: TGTGCCAGCAGCTTGGCCGGCCGCACTGAAGCTTTCTTT

V: TRBV27
J: TRBJ2-7
size: .
D: .
CDR3: CASSLEKGRSYEQYF
DNA: TGTGCCAGCAGTTTAGAGAAGGGACGCTCCTACGAGCAGTACTTC

V: TRBV5-1
J: TRBJ2-3
size: .
D: TRBD2
CDR3: CASSRLAGGSDTQYF
DNA: TGCGCCAGCAGCCGTCTAGCGGGAGGGTCAGATACGCAGTATTTT

V: TRBV4-3
J: TRBJ2-7
size: .
D: TRBD1
CDR3: CASSQEISGGGEQYF
DNA: TGCGCCAGCAGCCAAGAAATCTCAGGGGGCGGCGAGCAGTACTTC

V: TRBV7-9
J: TRBJ2-2
size: .
D: .
CDR3: CASSANKGPVTGTGELFF
DNA: TGTGCCAGCAGCGCAAACAAGGGGCCAGTGACGGGCACCGGGGAGCTGTTTTTT

V: TRBV7-9
J: TRBJ2-5
size: .
D: .
CDR3: CASSLGGARETQYF
DNA: TGTGCCAGCAGCCTTGGGGGGGCCAGGGAGACCCAGTACTTC

V: TRBV2
J: TRBJ2-5
size: .
D: .
CDR3: CASSRDWTQETQYF
DNA: TGTGCCAGCAGCCGGGACTGGACCCAAGAGACCCAGTACTTC

V: TRBV6-1
J: TRBJ2-7
size: .
D: .
CDR3: CASSGGASSYEQYF
DNA: TGTGCCAGCAGTGGGGGGGCGAGCTCCTACGAGCAGTACTTC

V: TRBV20-1
J: TRBJ2-5
size: .
D: .
CDR3: CSARAGETQYF
DNA: TGCAGTGCAAGGGCGGGAGAGACCCAGTACTTC

V: TRBV7-3
J: TRBJ2-1
size: .
D: .
CDR3: CASSLTPGLEQFF
DNA: TGTGCCAGCAGCTTAACGCCGGGGCTTGAGCAGTTCTTC

V: TRBV11-3
J: TRBJ1-1
size: .
D: TRBD1
CDR3: CASSPRGQVNTEAFF
DNA: TGTGCCAGCAGTCCAAGGGGACAGGTTAACACTGAAGCTTTCTTT

V: TRBV5-1
J: TRBJ2-2
size: once
D: .
CDR3: CASSSVGGAAGELFF
DNA: TGCGCCAGCAGCTCCGTCGGAGGCGCAGCCGGGGAGCTGTTTTTT

V: TRBV7-2
J: TRBJ1-2
size: .
D: .
CDR3: CASSFPGVGGYTF
DNA: TGTGCCAGCAGCTTTCCAGGGGTCGGTGGCTACACCTTC

V: TRBV19
J: TRBJ1-2
size: .
D: .
CDR3: CASSPGANYGYTF
DNA: TGTGCCAGTAGCCCCGGAGCTAACTATGGCTACACCTTC

V: TRBV7-6
J: TRBJ2-5
size: .
D: TRBD1
CDR3: CASSLLQGGQYF
DNA: TGTGCCAGCAGCTTATTACAGGGGGGCCAGTACTTC

V: TRBV7-2
J: TRBJ2-7
size: .
D: .
CDR3: CASSLASSGGSYEQYF
DNA: TGTGCCAGCAGCTTAGCTTCTAGTGGGGGCTCCTACGAGCAGTACTTC

V: TRBV5-1
J: TRBJ2-7
size: few
D: TRBD1
CDR3: CASSPDTGGSYEQYF
DNA: TGCGCCAGCAGCCCTGATACAGGGGGGAGCTACGAGCAGTACTTC

V: TRBV6-4
J: TRBJ2-1
size: .
D: .
CDR3: CASSPTSRSYNEQFF
DNA: TGTGCCAGCAGTCCTACTAGCCGTTCCTACAATGAGCAGTTCTTC

V: TRBV7-3
J: TRBJ2-2
size: .
D: TRBD2
CDR3: CASSLRHSGRNTGELFF
DNA: TGTGCCAGCAGCCTCCGACATAGCGGGAGGAACACCGGGGAGCTGTTTTTT

V: TRBV30
J: TRBJ1-3
size: .
D: TRBD1
CDR3: CAWREYWDSSGNTIYF
DNA: TGTGCCTGGAGGGAGTACTGGGACAGCTCTGGAAACACCATATATTTT

V: TRBV12-5
J: TRBJ2-3
size: few
D: TRBD1
CDR3: CASGLVRADRANTQYF
DNA: TGTGCTAGTGGTTTGGTCCGAGCGGACAGGGCGAATACGCAGTATTTT

V: TRBV25-1
J: TRBJ1-6
size: .
D: .
CDR3: CASSAVGSPLHF
DNA: TGTGCCAGCAGTGCGGTTGGGTCACCCCTCCACTTT

V: TRBV7-6
J: TRBJ2-5
size: .
D: .
CDR3: CASSFLRRQETQYF
DNA: TGTGCCAGCAGCTTTCTTCGCAGGCAAGAGACCCAGTACTTC

V: TRBV28
J: TRBJ2-4
size: .
D: TRBD2
CDR3: CASSLAGAGNIQYF
DNA: TGTGCCAGCAGTTTGGCGGGAGCGGGAAACATTCAGTACTTC

V: TRBV6-1
J: TRBJ2-7
size: .
D: .
CDR3: CASSFTENSYEQYF
DNA: TGTGCCAGCAGCTTTACCGAGAATTCCTACGAGCAGTACTTC

V: TRBV27
J: TRBJ1-1
size: .
D: .
CDR3: CASSPGFGRPNTEAFF
DNA: TGTGCCAGCAGCCCTGGGTTTGGCAGGCCGAACACTGAAGCTTTCTTT

V: TRBV11-3
J: TRBJ2-6
size: .
D: TRBD1
CDR3: CASSLGTGVNSGANVLTF
DNA: TGTGCCAGCAGCTTAGGAACAGGGGTGAACTCAGGGGCCAACGTCCTGACTTTC

V: TRBV18
J: TRBJ2-3
size: once
D: .
CDR3: CASSSTLVATDTQYF
DNA: TGTGCCAGCTCATCGACTCTGGTAGCCACAGATACGCAGTATTTT

V: TRBV5-1
J: TRBJ1-2
size: .
D: .
CDR3: CASSLEGGYGYTF
DNA: TGCGCCAGCAGCTTGGAGGGCGGTTATGGCTACACCTTC

V: TRBV2
J: TRBJ1-6
size: .
D: TRBD1
CDR3: CASSPTGGDSPLHF
DNA: TGTGCCAGCAGTCCGACAGGGGGTGATTCACCCCTCCACTTT

V: TRBV28
J: TRBJ2-1
size: .
D: TRBD1
CDR3: CASSLMTGRYNEQFF
DNA: TGTGCCAGCAGTTTGATGACAGGGAGATACAATGAGCAGTTCTTC